These 2 T cell receptor beta chains came from one sample sequenced in a study of blood T cell repertoires in COVID-19. Assay used: immunoSEQ multiplex PCR; TCRdb lists only in-frame clones, some missing. The repertoire has over 200,000 clones, more than 65% of them found once; the top ten carry approximately 4.8%. Source material: peripheral blood. The receptors originated from a man aged 50-59 years with active or convalescent COVID-19.

This clone is a singleton in its sample. The chain couples TRBV28 to TRBJ1-1; a weak D match, TRBD1 (6 bases). The CDR3 extends over 14 amino acids. With 6 bases removed from V and 4 bases from J, the gap between germline ends came to 15 bases. Germline V CDR1 and CDR2: MDHEN, SYDVKM. CDR3 sequence: CASSPPGVLTEAFF. The CDR3 DNA follows: TGTGCCAGCAGCCCTCCAGGGGTTCTCACTGAAGCTTTCTTT.

The chain has TRBV9 and TRBJ1-2; a possible D gene is TRBD1 (6 bases). CDR3 length: 15 amino acids. V was pared by 6 bases and J by 0 bases, with 15 bases between. Germline CDR1 is SGDLS and CDR2 is YYNGEE. CDR3 nucleotides: TGTGCCAGCAAAGGCCAGGGGCGTGCTAACTATGGCTACACCTTC. Protein product: CASKGQGRANYGYTF.